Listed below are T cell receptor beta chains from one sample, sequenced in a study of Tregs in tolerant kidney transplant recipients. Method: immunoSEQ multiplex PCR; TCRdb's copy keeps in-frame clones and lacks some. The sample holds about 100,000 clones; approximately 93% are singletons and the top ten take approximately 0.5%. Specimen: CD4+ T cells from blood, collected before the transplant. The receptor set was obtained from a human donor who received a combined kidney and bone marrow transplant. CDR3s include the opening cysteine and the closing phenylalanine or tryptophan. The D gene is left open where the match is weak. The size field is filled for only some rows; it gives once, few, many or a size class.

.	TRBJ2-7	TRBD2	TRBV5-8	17	TGTGCCAGCAGCTTGGAACTAGCGGGAGATTTTGTCTACGAGCAGTACTTC	CASSLELAGDFVYEQYF
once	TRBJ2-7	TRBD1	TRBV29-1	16	TGCAGCGTGGTGGGGACAGGGCTTGGTCATCTCTACGAGCAGTACTTC	CSVVGTGLGHLYEQYF
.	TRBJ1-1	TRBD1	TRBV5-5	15	TGTGCCAGCGGATTCTCCACAGCCTACAGGGGGCCTGCTTTCTTT	CASGFSTAYRGPAFF
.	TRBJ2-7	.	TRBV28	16	TGTGCCAGCAGTTTATCGCTGGAGGGAGGCGGCTACGAGCAGTACTTC	CASSLSLEGGGYEQYF
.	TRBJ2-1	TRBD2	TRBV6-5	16	TGTGCCAGCAGTTACGCATCGGGACTAGCGGTAAATGAGCAGTTCTTC	CASSYASGLAVNEQFF
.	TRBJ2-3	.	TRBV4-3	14	TGCGCCAGCAGCCAAGATAGCGGCACAGATACGCAGTATTTT	CASSQDSGTDTQYF
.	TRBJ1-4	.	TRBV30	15	TGTGCCTGGAGCCCTAACGGACTCCTTAATGAAAAACTGTTTTTT	CAWSPNGLLNEKLFF
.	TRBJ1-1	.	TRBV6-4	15	TGTGCCAGCAGTCCAAACGGGGGTGCGTACACTGAAGCTTTCTTT	CASSPNGGAYTEAFF
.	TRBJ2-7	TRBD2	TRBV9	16	TGTGCCAGCAGCGTAGATCCCCGGGGTAGCGGGAGGGAGCAGTACTTC	CASSVDPRGSGREQYF
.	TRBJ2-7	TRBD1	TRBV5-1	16	TGCGCCAGCAGCGCCGGGACAGGTTCTAAATCCTACGAGCAGTACTTC	CASSAGTGSKSYEQYF
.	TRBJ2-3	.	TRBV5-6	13	TGTGCCAGCAGCTTTGGAGCCGCAGATACGCAGTATTTT	CASSFGAADTQYF
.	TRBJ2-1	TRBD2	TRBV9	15	TGTGCCAGCAGTAGCGGGGTGAGCTCCTACAATGAGCAGTTCTTC	CASSSGVSSYNEQFF
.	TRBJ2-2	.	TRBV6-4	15	TGTGCCAGCAGTGACTCCGGCAGGGGCACCGGGGAGCTGTTTTTT	CASSDSGRGTGELFF
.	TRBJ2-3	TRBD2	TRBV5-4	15	TGTGCCAGCAGCCTGAGCGGGGTGGCTGTAGATACGCAGTATTTT	CASSLSGVAVDTQYF
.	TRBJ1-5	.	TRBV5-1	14	TGCGCCAGCAGTCCCACCGGGGGTGAGCAGCCCCAGCATTTT	CASSPTGGEQPQHF
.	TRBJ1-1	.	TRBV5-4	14	TGTGCCAGCAGCTTGCTAGTGGGGGCCACTGAAGCTTTCTTT	CASSLLVGATEAFF
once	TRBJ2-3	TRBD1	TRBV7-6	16	TGTGCCAGCAGCCCGAACGACAGGGGGTTTACAGATACGCAGTATTTT	CASSPNDRGFTDTQYF
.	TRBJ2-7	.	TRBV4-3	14	TGCGCCGGCCAGTATCACAGTCAACCCTACGAGCAGTACTTC	CAGQYHSQPYEQYF
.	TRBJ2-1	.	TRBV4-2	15	TGTGCCAGCAGCCAAGGTCAGGGGAGGGGCGATGAGCAGTTCTTC	CASSQGQGRGDEQFF
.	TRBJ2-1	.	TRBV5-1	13	TGCGCCAGCACCCGTACTTCCTACAATGAGCAGTTCTTC	CASTRTSYNEQFF
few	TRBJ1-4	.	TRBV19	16	TGTGCCAGTAGTATCTGGGGGCACCTGCCAGGGGAAAAACTGTTTTTT	CASSIWGHLPGEKLFF
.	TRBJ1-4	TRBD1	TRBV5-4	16	TGTGCCAGCAGCCCGGACAGGGGGCGGGCTAATGAAAAACTGTTTTTT	CASSPDRGRANEKLFF
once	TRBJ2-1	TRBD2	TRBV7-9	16	TGTGCCCCGGCCTCCCTCGGGACTAGCGCCTACAATGAGCAGTTCTTC	CAPASLGTSAYNEQFF
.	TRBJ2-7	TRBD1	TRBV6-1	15	TGTGCCAGCAGTGCCAGAACAGGGGGAGTCTACGAGCAGTACTTC	CASSARTGGVYEQYF
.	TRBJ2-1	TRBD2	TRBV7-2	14	TGTGCGTCGGGAGGGCCGGGTTCCTACAATGAGCAGTTCTTC	CASGGPGSYNEQFF
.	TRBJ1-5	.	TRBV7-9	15	TGTGCCAGCAGCTTAGACGCAGGTCCAAATCAGCCCCAGCATTTT	CASSLDAGPNQPQHF
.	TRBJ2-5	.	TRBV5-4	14	TGTGCCAGCAGCTTGGGTATAGCGCAAGAGACCCAGTACTTC	CASSLGIAQETQYF
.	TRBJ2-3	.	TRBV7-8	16	TGTGCCAGCAGCTTCATTGGACACAGGGTAGGAGATACGCAGTATTTT	CASSFIGHRVGDTQYF
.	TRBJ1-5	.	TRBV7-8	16	TGTGCCAGCAGCTTAGTATACGGGGGAGGCAATCAGCCCCAGCATTTT	CASSLVYGGGNQPQHF
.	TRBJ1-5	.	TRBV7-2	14	TGTGCCAGCAGCTTGCGTCACGATGATCAGCCCCAGCATTTT	CASSLRHDDQPQHF
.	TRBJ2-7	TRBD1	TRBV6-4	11	TGTGCCAGCAGGGGACAGGGGGAGCAGTACTTC	CASRGQGEQYF
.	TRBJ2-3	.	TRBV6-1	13	TGTGCCAGTAGACAGGGAGGACCAGATACGCAGTATTTT	CASRQGGPDTQYF
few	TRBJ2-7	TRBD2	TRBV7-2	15	TGTGCCAGCAGCTTAGCCGCGGGAGGGTTCGACGAGCAGTACTTC	CASSLAAGGFDEQYF
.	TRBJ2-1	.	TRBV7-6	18	TGTGCCAGCAGCTCCGTGAGGACACAGGGATCGGTTAACAATGAGCAGTTCTTC	CASSSVRTQGSVNNEQFF
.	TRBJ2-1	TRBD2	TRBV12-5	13	TGTGCTAGTACTAGCGGGAACAACAATGAGCAGTTCTTC	CASTSGNNNEQFF
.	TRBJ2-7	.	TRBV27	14	TGTGCCAGCAGTCGGTTATCCCGGGGCTACGAGCAGTACTTC	CASSRLSRGYEQYF
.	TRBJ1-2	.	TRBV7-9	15	TGTGCCAGCAGCTCCCTTTCTGGGGGGACCTATGGCTACACCTTC	CASSSLSGGTYGYTF